These 12 T cell receptor beta chains were all obtained from the same sample, sequenced in a study of graft-versus-host responses after intestinal transplantation. The antigens these receptors bind are not known. Method: immunoSEQ multiplex PCR; TCRdb's copy keeps in-frame clones and lacks some. The sample records over 80,000 clones, 80% to 95% being singletons. Sequences were derived from unstimulated CD8+ T cells sorted from spleen or lymph node cells, sampled before transplant. The receptor set was obtained from a human donor who was the organ donor for an intestinal transplant.

The chain is built from TRBV7-9 and TRBJ1-6, with D maybe TRBD1 (5 bases). This CDR3 is built from 13 residues. Germline values: CDR1 SEHNR, CDR2 FQNEAQ (reference sequence). V dropped 1 base and J dropped 12 bases, with 10 bases sitting between them. CDR3 residues: CASSLEDTLPLHF. CDR3 DNA: TGTGCCAGCAGCTTAGAGGACACCCTACCCCTCCACTTT.

In DNA form, the CDR3 reads TGTGCCAGCAGCCCCGGGTCCTCCTACAATGAGCAGTTCTTC. This sequence encodes CASSPGSSYNEQFF. V and J are TRBV9 and TRBJ2-1, with unresolved D. V lost 4 bases and J lost 0, with 8 bases in between. The germline V gene encodes CDR1 SGDLS and CDR2 YYNGEE. The CDR3 runs to 14 residues.

The chain has TRBV12-5 and TRBJ1-5; TRBD1 is a possible D gene (6 bases). Trimming took off 0 bases at V and 9 bases at J, with 9 bases between the two ends. Germline V lookup: CDR1 LGHNT, CDR2 FRNRAP. The CDR3 is made up of 13 amino acids. CDR3 sequence reads: CASGLVTRGPQHF. For the CDR3, the DNA is TGTGCTAGTGGTTTGGTCACCAGGGGGCCCCAGCATTTT.

This clone showed up just once. The chain combines TRBV7-9 with TRBJ2-1, with D possibly matching TRBD2 (6 bases). Germline V gene lookup returns CDR1 SEHNR and CDR2 FQNEAQ (reference sequence). Trimming pared 1 base from V and 4 bases from J, leaving 14 bases between. The CDR3 is 16 residues long. The CDR3 protein is CASSLGGDSYYNEQFF. CDR3 nucleotide sequence: TGTGCCAGCAGCTTAGGAGGGGACTCCTATTACAATGAGCAGTTCTTC. Supplemented by reference TRBV7-9 and TRBJ2-1, the full variable domain reads DTGVSQNPRHKITKRGQNVTFRCDPISEHNRLYWYRQTLGQGPEFLTYFQNEAQLEKSRLLSDRFSAERPKGSFSTLEIQRTEQGDSAMYLCASSLGGDSYYNEQFFGPGTRLTVL.

The chain recombines TRBV19 with TRBJ2-7; 7 bases are shared with TRBD1. This CDR3 spans 13 amino acids. V shed 5 bases and J 2 bases; nucleotides not matched to a gene: 3. The germline CDR1 and CDR2 sequences are LNHDA and SQIVND (reference sequence). The CDR3 DNA reads as TGTGCCAGTAGTTCGACAGGGCCCTACGAGCAGTACTTC. Residues: CASSSTGPYEQYF. Looking up the rest from reference TRBV19 and TRBJ2-7 gives the full variable domain: DGGITQSPKYLFRKEGQNVTLSCEQNLNHDAMYWYRQDPGQGLRLIYYSQIVNDFQKGDIAEGYSVSREKKESFPLTVTSAQKNPTAFYLCASSSTGPYEQYFGPGTRLTVT.

The rearrangement joins TRBV7-9 to TRBJ1-2; TRBD1 matches 8 bases. The CDR3 spans 14 residues. Germline V gene sequence: CDR1 SEHNR, CDR2 FQNEAQ (reference sequence). With V trimmed by 1 base and J by 6 bases, 4 bases remained unmatched. The CDR3 DNA reads TGTGCCAGCAGCTTAGGTCAGGGGGCGGATGGCTACACCTTC. Its translation is CASSLGQGADGYTF.

The chain joins TRBV9 to TRBJ2-7; D is perhaps TRBD1 (5 bases). Trimming left V 0 bases short and J 0 bases short, with 13 bases between. There are 16 residues in the CDR3. Looked up from germline, CDR1 is SGDLS and CDR2 is YYNGEE. CDR3: CASSVDAGLNSYEQYF. The DNA of the CDR3 is TGTGCCAGCAGCGTAGATGCAGGGCTAAACTCCTACGAGCAGTACTTC. The entire variable domain, with the rest obtained from reference TRBV9 and TRBJ2-7, is as follows: DSGVTQTPKHLITATGQRVTLRCSPRSGDLSVYWYQQSLDQGLQFLIQYYNGEERAKGNILERFSAQQFPDLHSELNLSSLELGDSALYFCASSVDAGLNSYEQYFGPGTRLTVT.

This CDR3 is CASSLALGGAEKLFF. For the CDR3, the DNA is TGTGCCAGCAGCCTTGCGCTCGGGGGTGCTGAAAAACTGTTTTTT. The chain recombines TRBV16 with TRBJ1-4; possibly TRBD1 for D (5 bases). CDR1 is KGHSY and CDR2 is FQNENV in the germline V gene. The CDR3 spans 15 residues. Trimming took off 4 bases at V and 7 bases at J, with 16 bases between the two ends.

J is TRBJ2-7 and V is TRBV7-2, with D maybe TRBD2 (6 bases). CDR1 is SGHTA and CDR2 is FQGNSA in the germline V gene. CDR3 size: 15 residues. Trimming pared 5 bases from V and 3 bases from J, leaving 17 bases between. The CDR3 spells CASSRPGSPGYEQYF. The CDR3 DNA reads TGTGCCAGCAGCCGACCCGGGAGCCCGGGCTACGAGCAGTACTTC.

This chain uses TRBV9 with TRBJ2-7, with a weak D call TRBD1 (6 bases). The CDR3 length is 15 residues. Germline values: CDR1 SGDLS, CDR2 YYNGEE. The germline V and J ends were trimmed by 4 bases and 0 bases, with 14 bases remaining between them. The DNA of the CDR3 is TGTGCCAGCAGCCCTCAGGGGACGCCCTCCTACGAGCAGTACTTC. Translated, it gives CASSPQGTPSYEQYF.

The rearrangement joins TRBV5-1 to TRBJ2-1, with TRBD1 identical over 7 bases. Germline CDR1 reads SGHRS; CDR2 reads YFSETQ. V dropped 7 bases and J dropped 0; count of bases not matched to a gene: 10. The CDR3 consists of 16 residues. CDR3 DNA sequence: TGCGCCAGCTCGGACACAGGGGTCGGCTCCTACAATGAGCAGTTCTTC. Its translation: CASSDTGVGSYNEQFF.

The V call is TRBV4-2, the J call TRBJ2-5, with 9 bases that match TRBD2. The J segment lost 2 bases and the V segment lost 8 bases, leaving 9 bases of the junction unmatched. The CDR3 consists of 15 residues. Looked up from germline, CDR1 is LGHNA and CDR2 is YNFKEQ. CDR3: CASRWGGGGQETQYF. The CDR3, as DNA: TGTGCCAGCCGGTGGGGCGGGGGGGGACAAGAGACCCAGTACTTC.